The clone carrying this T cell receptor (beta chain) has more than one count but fewer than ten. Its antigen remains unidentified. There are 15 residues in the CDR3. V was pared by 7 bases and J by 1 base, with 9 bases of the junction left unmatched. Germline V gene data show CDR1 as MDHEN and CDR2 as SYDVKM. Time point: sample taken at primary tumor resection. TCRdb analysed the 5' RACE reads with MiXCR anew, one entry per CDR3 protein. The repertoire includes about 28,000 distinct CDR3 sequences, about 6.6% of them detected once, and approximately 23% sits in the top ten. The data belong to a study of spatial heterogeneity in lung cancer. Findings and caveats of the study: The study found that expanded intratumoral alpha and beta TCR counts tracked tumor mutation counts.

V and J are TRBV28 and TRBJ1-1; TRBD1 aligns across 7 bases. This clonotype was obtained from a male donor with early-stage non-small cell lung cancer. The starting material was lung tumor tissue, obtained at surgery. The CDR3 region is CASTLTGTANTEAFF. For the CDR3, the DNA is TGTGCCAGCACCCTTACCGGGACAGCGAACACTGAAGCTTTCTTT.